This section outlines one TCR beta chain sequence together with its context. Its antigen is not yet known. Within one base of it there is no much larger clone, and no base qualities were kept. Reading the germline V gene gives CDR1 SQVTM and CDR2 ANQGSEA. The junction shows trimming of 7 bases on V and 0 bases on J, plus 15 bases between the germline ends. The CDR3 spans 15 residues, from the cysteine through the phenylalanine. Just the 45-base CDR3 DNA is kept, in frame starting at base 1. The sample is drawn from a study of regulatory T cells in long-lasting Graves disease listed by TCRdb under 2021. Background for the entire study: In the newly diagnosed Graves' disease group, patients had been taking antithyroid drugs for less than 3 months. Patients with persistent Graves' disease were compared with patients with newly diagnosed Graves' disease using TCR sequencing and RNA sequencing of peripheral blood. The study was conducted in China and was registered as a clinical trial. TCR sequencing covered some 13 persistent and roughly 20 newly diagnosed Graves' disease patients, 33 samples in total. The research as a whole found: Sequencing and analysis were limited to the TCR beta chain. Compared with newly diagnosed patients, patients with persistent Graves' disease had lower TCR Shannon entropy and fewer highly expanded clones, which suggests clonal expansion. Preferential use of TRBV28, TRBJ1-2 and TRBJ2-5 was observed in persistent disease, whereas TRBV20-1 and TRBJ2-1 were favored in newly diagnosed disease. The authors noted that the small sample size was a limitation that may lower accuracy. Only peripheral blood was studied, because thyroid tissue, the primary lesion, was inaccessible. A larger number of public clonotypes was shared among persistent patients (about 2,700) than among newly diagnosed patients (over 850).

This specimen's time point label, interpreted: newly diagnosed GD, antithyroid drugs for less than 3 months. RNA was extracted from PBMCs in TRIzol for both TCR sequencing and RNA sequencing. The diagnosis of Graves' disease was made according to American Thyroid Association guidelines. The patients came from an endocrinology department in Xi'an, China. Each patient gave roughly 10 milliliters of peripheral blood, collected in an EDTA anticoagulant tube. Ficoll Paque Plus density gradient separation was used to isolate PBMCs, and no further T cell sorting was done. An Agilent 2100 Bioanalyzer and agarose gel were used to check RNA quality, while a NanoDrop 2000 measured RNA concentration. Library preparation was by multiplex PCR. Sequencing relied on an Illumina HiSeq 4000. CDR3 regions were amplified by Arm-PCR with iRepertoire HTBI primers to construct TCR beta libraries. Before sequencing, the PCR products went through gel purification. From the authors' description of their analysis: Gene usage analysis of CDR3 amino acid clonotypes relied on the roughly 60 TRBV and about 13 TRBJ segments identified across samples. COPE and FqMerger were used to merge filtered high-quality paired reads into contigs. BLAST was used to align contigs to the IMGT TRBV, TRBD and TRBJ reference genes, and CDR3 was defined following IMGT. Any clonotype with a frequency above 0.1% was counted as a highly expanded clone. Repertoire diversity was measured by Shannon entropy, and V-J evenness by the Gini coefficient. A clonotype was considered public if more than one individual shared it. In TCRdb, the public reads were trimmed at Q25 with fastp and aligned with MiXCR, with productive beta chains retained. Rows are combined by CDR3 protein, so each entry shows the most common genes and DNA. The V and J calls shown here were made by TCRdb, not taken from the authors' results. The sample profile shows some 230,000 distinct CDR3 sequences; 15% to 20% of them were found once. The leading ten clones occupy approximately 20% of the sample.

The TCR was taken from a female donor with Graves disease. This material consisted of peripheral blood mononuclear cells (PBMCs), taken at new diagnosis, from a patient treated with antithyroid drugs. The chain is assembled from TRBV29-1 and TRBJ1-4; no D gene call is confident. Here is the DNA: TGCAGCGCCAGCCTGGACGGAACAACTAATGAAAAACTGTTTTTT. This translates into CSASLDGTTNEKLFF.